The TCR beta chain described here comes from a study of T cell changes during pregnancy in multiple sclerosis. CDR1 is SGHRS and CDR2 is YFSETQ in the germline V gene. This CDR3 region has 15 residues. Trimming took 5 bases from V and 6 from J; bases not matched to a gene: 12. Assay used: immunoSEQ multiplex PCR; TCRdb lists only in-frame clones, some missing. The table includes approximately 70,000 clones, about 91% detected once. Specimen: peripheral blood, collected in the first trimester of pregnancy. The genes are TRBV5-1 and TRBJ2-7, with 9 nucleotides matching TRBD2. The receptor was derived from a female donor with multiple sclerosis, enrolled in a pregnancy study. For the CDR3, the DNA is TGCGCCAGCAGGTCGCGGGAGGGCCTCAGTTCCGAGCAGTACTTC. Its protein product is CASRSREGLSSEQYF.